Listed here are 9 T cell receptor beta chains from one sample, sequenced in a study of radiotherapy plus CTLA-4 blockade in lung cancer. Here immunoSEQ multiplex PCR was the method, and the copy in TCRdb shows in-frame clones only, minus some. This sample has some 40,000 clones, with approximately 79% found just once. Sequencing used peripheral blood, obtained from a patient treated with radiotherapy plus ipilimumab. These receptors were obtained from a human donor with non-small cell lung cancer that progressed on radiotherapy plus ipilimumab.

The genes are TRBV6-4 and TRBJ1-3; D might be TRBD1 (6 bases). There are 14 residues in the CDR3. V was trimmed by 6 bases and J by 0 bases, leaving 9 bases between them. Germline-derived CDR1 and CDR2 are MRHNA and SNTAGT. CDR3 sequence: CASRNRVSGNTIYF. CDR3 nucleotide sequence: TGTGCCAGCAGGAACAGGGTCTCTGGAAACACCATATATTTT.

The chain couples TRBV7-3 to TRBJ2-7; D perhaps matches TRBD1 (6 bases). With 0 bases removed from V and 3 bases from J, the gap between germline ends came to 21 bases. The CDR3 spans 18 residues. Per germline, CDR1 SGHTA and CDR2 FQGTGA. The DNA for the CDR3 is TGTGCCAGCAGCTTAACTTCTCCCCTGGACAGAGGTTACTACGAGCAGTACTTC. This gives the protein CASSLTSPLDRGYYEQYF.

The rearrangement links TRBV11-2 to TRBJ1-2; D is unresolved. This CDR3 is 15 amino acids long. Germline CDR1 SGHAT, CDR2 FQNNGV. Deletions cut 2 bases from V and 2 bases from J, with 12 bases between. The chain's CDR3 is CASSLYPRWNYGYTF. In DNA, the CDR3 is TGTGCCAGCAGCTTATACCCCCGGTGGAACTATGGCTACACCTTC.

This CDR3 is CASSYSGQGALGGYTF. The CDR3 DNA sequence: TGTGCCAGCAGTTACTCGGGACAGGGGGCTCTGGGGGGCTACACCTTC. The chain combines TRBV6-5 with TRBJ1-2; 12 nucleotides align to TRBD1. Trimming cost V 0 bases and J 8 bases; bases outside gene matches: 7. The CDR3 spans 16 residues. CDR1 is MNHEY and CDR2 is SVGAGI in the germline V gene.

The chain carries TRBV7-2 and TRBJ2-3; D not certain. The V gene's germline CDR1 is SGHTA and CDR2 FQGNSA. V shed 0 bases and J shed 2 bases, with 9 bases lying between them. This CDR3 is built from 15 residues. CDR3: CASSLALVNTDTQYF. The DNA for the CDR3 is TGTGCCAGCAGCTTAGCGCTAGTAAACACAGATACGCAGTATTTT.

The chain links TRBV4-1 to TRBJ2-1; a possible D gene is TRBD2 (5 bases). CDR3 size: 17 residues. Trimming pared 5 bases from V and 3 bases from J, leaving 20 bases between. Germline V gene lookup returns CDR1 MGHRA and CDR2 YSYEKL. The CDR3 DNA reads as TGCGCCAGCAGCGGCCTCCCACGGGCGGGTCTCTACAATGAGCAGTTCTTC. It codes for CASSGLPRAGLYNEQFF.

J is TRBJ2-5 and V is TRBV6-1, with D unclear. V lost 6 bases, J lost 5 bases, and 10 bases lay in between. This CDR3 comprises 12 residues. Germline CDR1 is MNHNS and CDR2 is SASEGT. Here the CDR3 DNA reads TGTGCCAGCAGGGAGACTCGGGAGACCCAGTACTTC. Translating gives CASRETRETQYF.

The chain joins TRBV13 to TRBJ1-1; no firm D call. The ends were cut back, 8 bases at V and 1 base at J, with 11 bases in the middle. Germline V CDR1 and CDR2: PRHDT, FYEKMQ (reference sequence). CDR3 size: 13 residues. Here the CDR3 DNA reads TGTGCCAGCGATCGACGGGGGAACACTGAAGCTTTCTTT. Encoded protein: CASDRRGNTEAFF.

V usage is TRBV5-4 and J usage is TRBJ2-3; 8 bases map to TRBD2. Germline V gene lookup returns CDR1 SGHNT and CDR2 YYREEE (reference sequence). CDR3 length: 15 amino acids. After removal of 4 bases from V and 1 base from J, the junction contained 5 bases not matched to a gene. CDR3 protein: CASSPAGGGTDTQYF. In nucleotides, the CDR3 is TGTGCCAGCAGCCCCGCGGGGGGTGGCACAGATACGCAGTATTTT.